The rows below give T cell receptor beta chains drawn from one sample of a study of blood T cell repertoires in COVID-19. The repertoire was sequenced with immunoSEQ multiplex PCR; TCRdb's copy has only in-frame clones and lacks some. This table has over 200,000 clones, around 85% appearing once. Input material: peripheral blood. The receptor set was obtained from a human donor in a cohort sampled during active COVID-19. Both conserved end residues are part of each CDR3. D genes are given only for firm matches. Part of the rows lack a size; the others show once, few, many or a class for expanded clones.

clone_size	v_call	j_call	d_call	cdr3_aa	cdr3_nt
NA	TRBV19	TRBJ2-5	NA	CASSNGAWETQYF	TGTGCCAGTAGCAACGGTGCGTGGGAGACCCAGTACTTC
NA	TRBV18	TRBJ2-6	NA	CASSPGTSGANVLTF	TGTGCCAGCTCACCTGGGACTTCCGGGGCCAACGTCCTGACTTTC
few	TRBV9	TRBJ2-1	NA	CASSAPDTYNEQFF	TGTGCCAGCAGCGCCCCGGACACCTACAATGAGCAGTTCTTC
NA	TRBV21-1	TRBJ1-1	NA	CASSKRGRRDLNTEAFF	TGTGCCAGCAGCAAGCGGGGGAGAAGGGATTTGAACACTGAAGCTTTCTTT
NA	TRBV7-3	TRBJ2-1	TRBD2	CASSLLSGTSGRPYNEQFF	TGTGCCAGCAGCTTACTGTCCGGGACTAGCGGGAGACCCTACAATGAGCAGTTCTTC
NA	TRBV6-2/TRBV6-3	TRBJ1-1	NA	CASSYRQNTEAFF	TGTGCCAGCAGTTACAGACAGAACACTGAAGCTTTCTTT
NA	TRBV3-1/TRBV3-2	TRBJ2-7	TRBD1	CASSQVGQGSYEQYF	TGTGCCAGCAGCCAAGTAGGACAGGGGTCCTACGAGCAGTACTTC
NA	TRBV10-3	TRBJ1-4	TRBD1	CAIKQGANEKLFF	TGTGCCATCAAGCAGGGGGCTAATGAAAAACTGTTTTTT
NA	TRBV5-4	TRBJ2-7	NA	CASSRGGTVTYEQYF	TGTGCCAGCAGCCGCGGTGGAACGGTAACCTACGAGCAGTACTTC
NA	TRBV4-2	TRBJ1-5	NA	CASSPRGVATQGQPQHF	TGTGCCAGCAGCCCAAGAGGAGTCGCAACCCAAGGTCAGCCCCAGCATTTT
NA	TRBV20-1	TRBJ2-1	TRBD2	CSASGGSRDEQFF	TGCAGTGCTAGTGGCGGGAGTAGAGATGAGCAGTTCTTC
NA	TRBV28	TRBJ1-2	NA	CASSSYYGYTF	TGTGCCAGCAGTTCCTACTATGGCTACACCTTC
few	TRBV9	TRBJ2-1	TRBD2	CASSVEGELAGSNEQFF	TGTGCCAGCAGCGTAGAAGGGGAACTAGCGGGCTCAAATGAGCAGTTCTTC
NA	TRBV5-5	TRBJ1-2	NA	CASSLGGGGGYTF	TGTGCCAGCAGCTTGGGAGGGGGTGGAGGCTACACCTTC
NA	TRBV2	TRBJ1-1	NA	CASSPRPSGEAFF	TGTGCCAGCAGTCCTAGACCGTCCGGTGAAGCTTTCTTT
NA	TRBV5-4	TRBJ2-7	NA	CASSSPPGSSYEQYF	TGTGCCAGCAGCTCCCCCCCGGGAAGCTCCTACGAGCAGTACTTC
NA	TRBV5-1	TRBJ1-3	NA	CASSLVSGRFSGNTIYF	TGCGCCAGCAGCTTGGTTTCAGGCCGATTCTCTGGAAACACCATATATTTT
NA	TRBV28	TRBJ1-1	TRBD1	CASRMGQGAGTEAFF	TGTGCCAGCAGGATGGGACAGGGGGCAGGCACTGAAGCTTTCTTT
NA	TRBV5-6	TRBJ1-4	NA	CASSLRGYNEKLFF	TGTGCCAGCAGCTTGAGAGGGTACAATGAAAAACTGTTTTTT
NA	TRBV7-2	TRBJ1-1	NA	CASSLSGDRSPEAFF	TGTGCCAGCAGCTTATCAGGAGACAGGTCCCCTGAAGCTTTCTTT
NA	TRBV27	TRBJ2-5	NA	CASRLVRGHETQYF	TGTGCCAGCAGGCTCGTCAGGGGCCATGAGACCCAGTACTTC
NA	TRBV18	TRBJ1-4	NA	CASSPLGSEKLFF	TGTGCCAGCTCACCACTGGGCAGTGAAAAACTGTTTTTT
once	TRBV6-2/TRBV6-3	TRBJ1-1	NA	CASSYSIGRENTEAFF	TGTGCCAGCAGTTACTCCATAGGACGGGAGAACACTGAAGCTTTCTTT
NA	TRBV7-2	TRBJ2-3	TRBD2	CASSSLAGAGTDTQYF	TGTGCCAGCAGCTCCCTAGCGGGAGCGGGCACAGATACGCAGTATTTT
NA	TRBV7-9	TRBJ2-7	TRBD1	CASSLVAGGQKYEQYF	TGTGCCAGCAGCTTAGTAGCAGGGGGACAGAAATACGAGCAGTACTTC
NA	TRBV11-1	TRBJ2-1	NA	CASSLVRGVNEQFF	TGTGCCAGCAGCTTAGTCAGGGGTGTGAATGAGCAGTTCTTC
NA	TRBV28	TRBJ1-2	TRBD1	CASSTSSAGTGRYGYTF	TGTGCCAGCAGTACGAGTTCAGCCGGGACAGGGCGGTATGGCTACACCTTC
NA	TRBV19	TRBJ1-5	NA	CATRGLVGQPQHF	TGTGCCACCCGAGGACTAGTCGGCCAGCCCCAGCATTTT
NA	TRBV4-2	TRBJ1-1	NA	CASSQVTSGEGSHTEAFF	TGTGCCAGCAGCCAAGTCACGTCGGGGGAAGGATCGCACACTGAAGCTTTCTTT
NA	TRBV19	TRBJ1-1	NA	CASSIRSRNTEAFF	TGTGCCAGTAGTATTCGGAGTCGGAACACTGAAGCTTTCTTT
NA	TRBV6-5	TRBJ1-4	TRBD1	CATLRQGSEKLFF	TGTGCCACCCTTCGACAGGGAAGTGAAAAACTGTTTTTT
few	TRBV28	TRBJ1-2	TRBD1	CASSPFYRGPFYGYTF	TGTGCCAGCAGTCCCTTTTACAGGGGCCCATTCTATGGCTACACCTTC
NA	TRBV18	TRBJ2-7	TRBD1	CASSRTGGYEQYF	TGTGCCAGCTCCAGGACAGGGGGCTACGAGCAGTACTTC
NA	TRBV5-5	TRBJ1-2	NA	CASSLAVLGRGVHGYTF	TGTGCCAGCAGCTTGGCAGTACTAGGCAGGGGAGTACATGGCTACACCTTC
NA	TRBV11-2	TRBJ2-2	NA	CASSPWTANTGELFF	TGTGCCAGCAGCCCCTGGACAGCGAACACCGGGGAGCTGTTTTTT
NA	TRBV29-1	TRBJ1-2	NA	CSVGGGGDYGYTF	TGCAGCGTAGGTGGCGGGGGAGACTATGGCTACACCTTC
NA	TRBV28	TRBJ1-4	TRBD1	CASRGTGGRANEKLFF	TGTGCCAGCAGGGGCACAGGGGGCAGAGCTAATGAAAAACTGTTTTTT
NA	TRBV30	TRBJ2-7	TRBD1	CAWSAGTGKYEQYF	TGTGCCTGGAGCGCCGGGACAGGGAAATACGAGCAGTACTTC
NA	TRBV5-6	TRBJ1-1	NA	CASSGSGGYTEAFF	TGTGCCAGCAGCGGGTCGGGGGGATACACTGAAGCTTTCTTT